This T cell receptor (beta chain) was found in a study of CD8+CD57+ T cells in acquired aplastic anemia. At the level of the study: Mean yield of DNA from sorted CD4+ and CD8+ cells was 3 to 3.5 ug. Roughly 10.8 million reads were obtained on average for healthy donor CD4+ cells.

Study-wide results and limits: Patients and controls were found to share roughly 31 CD8+ CDR3 sequences. The study found no significant CD8+ Simpson's diversity difference between patients and controls.

Trimming removed 6 bases at V and 5 bases at J, with 16 bases between. Germline V gene data show CDR1 as ENHRY and CDR2 as SYGVKD. The CDR3 has 14 amino acids. Researchers used genomic DNA as the template to profile TCR beta VDJ and CDR3. TCRdb called the reads again in MiXCR, with one record for every CDR3 protein. There are a few hundred thousand distinct CDR3 sequences in the sample; about 59% occur only once, and 25% to 30% lies in the top ten. As regards this clonotype: Its antigen is unknown.

The genes are TRBV10-3 and TRBJ2-5, with D unclear. This TCR derives from a human donor in good health. Sequencing was performed on sorted CD4+, CD8+, or CD8+CD57+ T cells (not recorded which) from PBMCs. CDR3 nucleotide sequence: TGTGCCATCAGGGAGACATGGCCCTCTGAGACCCAGTACTTC. Its protein is CAIRETWPSETQYF.